One sample yielded the 23 T cell receptor beta chains listed below, sequenced in a study of OX40 agonist ivuxolimab in advanced cancers. Using immunoSEQ multiplex PCR, the repertoire was profiled, and TCRdb retains in-frame clones only, with some absent. The sample includes some 67,000 clones, 88% of them seen just once. The sample here was CD4+ or CD8+ T cells sorted from blood, taken in a trial of the OX40 agonist ivuxolimab. The source is an adult with an advanced solid tumor such as melanoma, head and neck, liver or kidney cancer.

CDR3 in amino acids: CASSLEGETQYF. The CDR3 bases are TGTGCCAGCAGTCTAGAGGGAGAGACCCAGTACTTC. The rearrangement joins TRBV27 to TRBJ2-5; possible D gene TRBD2, 5 bases. The CDR3 runs to 12 residues. Between the trimmed V and J ends, which lost 5 bases and 4 bases, there was a span of 8 bases. Germline CDR1 MNHEY, CDR2 SMNVEV (reference sequence).

This clone appeared once. This sequence joins TRBV27 and TRBJ2-3; TRBD2 matches 7 bases. The CDR3 totals 17 residues. Losses at the gene ends were 0 bases for V and 2 bases for J; bases not matched to a gene: 8. The V gene's germline CDR1 is MNHEY and CDR2 SMNVEV (reference sequence). The CDR3 nucleotides read TGTGCCAGCAGTTTATCGTGGGGCGGGAGCATCACAGATACGCAGTATTTT. It specifies CASSLSWGGSITDTQYF.

The chain couples TRBV4-2 to TRBJ2-1; perhaps TRBD2 as D (6 bases). The V and J ends lost 1 base and 0 bases respectively, with 10 bases between them. Germline CDR1 reads LGHNA; CDR2 reads YNFKEQ. The CDR3 spans 16 residues. The CDR3 DNA is TGTGCCAGCAGCCAAGGGGGCGGGGACTCCTACAATGAGCAGTTCTTC. It translates to CASSQGGGDSYNEQFF.

The chain uses TRBV7-9 and TRBJ2-7; the D gene is possibly TRBD1 (5 bases). Germline CDR1 and CDR2: SEHNR and FQNEAQ (reference sequence). The CDR3 totals 11 residues. V was cut by 8 bases and J by 3 bases, with 8 bases left in between. CDR3 coding DNA: TGTGCCAGCGGGGCGTTCTACGAGCAGTACTTC. Its translation: CASGAFYEQYF. Together with reference TRBV7-9 and TRBJ2-7, the CDR3 gives the full variable domain: DTGVSQNPRHKITKRGQNVTFRCDPISEHNRLYWYRQTLGQGPEFLTYFQNEAQLEKSRLLSDRFSAERPKGSFSTLEIQRTEQGDSAMYLCASGAFYEQYFGPGTRLTVT.

The chain recombines TRBV19 with TRBJ1-1; D is perhaps TRBD1 (6 bases). CDR1 LNHDA and CDR2 SQIVND come from the germline V gene (reference sequence). V gave up 5 bases and J gave up 4 bases, with 11 bases separating them. CDR3 length: 13 residues. The CDR3 is CASSPQGGTEAFF. CDR3 DNA sequence: TGTGCCAGTAGTCCACAGGGTGGCACTGAAGCTTTCTTT.

V gene TRBV28 combines with J gene TRBJ2-2; D is unclear. The germline CDR1 and CDR2 sequences are MDHEN and SYDVKM. V dropped 6 bases and J dropped 1 base, with 9 bases sitting between them. The CDR3 spans 14 residues. The CDR3 loop is CASRRTQNTGELFF. CDR3 coding DNA: TGTGCCAGCAGACGTACTCAGAACACCGGGGAGCTGTTTTTT.

The chain couples TRBV19 to TRBJ2-1; 7 positions agree with TRBD2. Germline CDR1 reads LNHDA; CDR2 reads SQIVND (reference sequence). V trimming: 4 bases; J trimming: 0 bases; junction bases outside the gene matches: 24. CDR3 size: 22 residues. The CDR3 DNA reads as TGTGCCAGTAGTAGTTATCTGTCGCGTGGGAGGGCCTCTGGTGGCTCCTACAATGAGCAGTTCTTC. It encodes CASSSYLSRGRASGGSYNEQFF.

The chain employs TRBV6-6 and TRBJ2-7; the D is unclear. Trimming cost V 0 bases and J 6 bases, with 3 bases left between them. This CDR3 comprises 11 residues. The germline V gene has CDR1 MNHNY and CDR2 SVGAGI (reference sequence). Here the CDR3 reads CASSYSTEQYF. In DNA form, the CDR3 reads TGTGCCAGCAGTTACTCAACCGAGCAGTACTTC.

The chain combines TRBV14 with TRBJ1-2; a weak D match, TRBD1 (6 bases). CDR1 is SGHDN, CDR2 FVKESK, per germline. Trimming took off 6 bases at V and 4 bases at J, with 15 bases between the two ends. The CDR3 totals 14 residues. CDR3 in amino acids: CASRLTGFGYGYTF. The CDR3 DNA reads TGTGCCAGCAGACTTACAGGGTTCGGCTATGGCTACACCTTC.

V gene TRBV18 combines with J gene TRBJ1-1, with 7 bases fitting TRBD1. Per the germline V gene, CDR1 is KGHSH and CDR2 is LQKENI. This CDR3 is 14 amino acids long. Losses at the gene ends were 3 bases for V and 1 base for J; bases not matched to a gene: 2. The DNA for the CDR3 is TGTGCCAGCTCACCCGGGACAGCGAACACTGAAGCTTTCTTT. Its protein product is CASSPGTANTEAFF. The whole variable domain, remainder taken from reference TRBV18 and TRBJ1-1, is NAGVMQNPRHLVRRRGQEARLRCSPMKGHSHVYWYRQLPEEGLKFMVYLQKENIIDESGMPKERFSAEFPKEGPSILRIQQVVRGDSAAYFCASSPGTANTEAFFGQGTRLTVV.

The rearrangement links TRBV10-3 to TRBJ1-5; maybe TRBD1 (5 bases). Germline V lookup: CDR1 ENHRY, CDR2 SYGVKD. This CDR3 has 16 residues. V was clipped by 4 bases and J by 0 bases, with 13 bases between them. The CDR3 region has the DNA TGTGCCATCAGTGGTTCAGGGCTTAGTAGCAATCAGCCCCAGCATTTT. Its translation is CAISGSGLSSNQPQHF.

This chain joins TRBV18 and TRBJ2-1, with unresolved D. The CDR3 length is 14 residues. V shed 4 bases and J shed 5 bases, with 12 bases lying between them. Looked up from germline, CDR1 is KGHSH and CDR2 is LQKENI. CDR3 in DNA: TGTGCCAGCTCACAGGGTTCGTCGCACAATGAGCAGTTCTTC. Translated: CASSQGSSHNEQFF.

The chain couples TRBV7-3 to TRBJ1-1, with D possibly matching TRBD1 (6 bases). The germline CDR1 and CDR2 sequences are SGHTA and FQGTGA. V was cut by 5 bases and J by 1 base, with 8 bases left in between. The CDR3 has 13 amino acids. The CDR3 DNA follows: TGTGCCAGCAGCAAACAGGGGAACACTGAAGCTTTCTTT. Protein: CASSKQGNTEAFF.

The rearrangement links TRBV5-1 to TRBJ2-3; a possible D gene is TRBD1 (5 bases). Germline CDR1 is SGHRS and CDR2 is YFSETQ. Trimming pared 0 bases from V and 2 bases from J, leaving 13 bases between. The CDR3 loop spans 16 amino acids. This chain's CDR3 is CASSLVGREPTDTQYF. CDR3 DNA: TGCGCCAGCAGCTTGGTGGGCAGGGAACCCACAGATACGCAGTATTTT.

This clone came up a few times. The chain combines TRBV6-5 with TRBJ1-2, with 7 bases matching TRBD1. Germline V gene sequence: CDR1 MNHEY, CDR2 SVGAGI. V gave up 2 bases and J gave up 8 bases; unmatched junction bases: 8. The CDR3 length is 14 residues. The CDR3 DNA reads TGTGCCAGCAGTTACGATCGACAGGGTGACGGCTACACCTTC. Amino acids: CASSYDRQGDGYTF.

The chain recombines TRBV5-4 with TRBJ2-1, with D perhaps matching TRBD1 or TRBD2 (5 bases each). Trimming pared 5 bases from V and 0 bases from J, leaving 15 bases between. Germline loops: CDR1 SGHNT, CDR2 YYREEE (reference sequence). The CDR3 contains 16 residues. The CDR3 nucleotides read TGTGCCAGCAGTTTACCCGGGGCTAGCTCCTACAATGAGCAGTTCTTC. Amino acid sequence: CASSLPGASSYNEQFF.

V usage is TRBV6-1 and J usage is TRBJ1-5; D gene ambiguous. Per the germline V gene, CDR1 is MNHNS and CDR2 is SASEGT. The V end was cut by 4 bases, the J end by 12 bases, with 16 bases between. The CDR3 length is 13 residues. Here the CDR3 DNA reads TGTGCCAGCAGTGTTGGATCTTTTCGTGACCAGCATTTT. It encodes CASSVGSFRDQHF.

This chain connects TRBV10-3 to TRBJ2-7; 8 bases line up with TRBD2. Germline CDR1 ENHRY, CDR2 SYGVKD. Losses at the gene ends were 6 bases for V and 4 bases for J; bases not matched to a gene: 11. The CDR3 loop spans 15 amino acids. The CDR3 region has the DNA TGTGCCATCAGCGTACTAGCGGCAGGAGGGTACGAGCAGTACTTC. Translation gives CAISVLAAGGYEQYF.

The rearrangement joins TRBV29-1 to TRBJ2-5; unclear D gene. CDR1 is SQVTM and CDR2 is ANQGSEA in the germline V gene. CDR3 size: 13 residues. Deletions cut 7 bases from V and 7 bases from J, with 19 bases between. The CDR3 nucleotides read TGCAGCGCTTGGTTAGAAGCCAGGCCGACCCAGTACTTC. Amino acids: CSAWLEARPTQYF.

The gene calls are TRBV7-6 and TRBJ2-3, with D hard to call. The germline CDR1 and CDR2 sequences are SGHVS and FNYEAQ. The V gene lost 5 bases and the J gene lost 2 bases, with 2 bases spanning the gap. The CDR3 is made up of 11 amino acids. CDR3 bases: TGTGCCAGCAGCGTCACAGATACGCAGTATTTT. This encodes CASSVTDTQYF. The variable domain in full, completed from reference TRBV7-6 and TRBJ2-3, reads GAGVSQSPRYKVTKRGQDVALRCDPISGHVSLYWYRQALGQGPEFLTYFNYEAQQDKSGLPNDRFSAERPEGSISTLTIQRTEQRDSAMYRCASSVTDTQYFGPGTRLTVL.

The gene calls are TRBV4-3 and TRBJ1-1; D unresolved. V dropped 0 bases and J dropped 5 bases, with 7 bases sitting between them. This CDR3 contains 13 residues. Germline V CDR1 and CDR2: LGHNA, YSLEER. The CDR3 DNA follows: TGCGCCAGCAGCCAAGAGCAAGGGACTGAAGCTTTCTTT. Translating it yields CASSQEQGTEAFF.

The gene calls are TRBV6-5 and TRBJ2-7; TRBD1 is a possible D gene (5 bases). Germline V gives CDR1 MNHEY, CDR2 SVGAGI. The CDR3 length is 15 residues. The V end was cut by 5 bases, the J end by 2 bases, with 16 bases between. The CDR3 coding sequence is TGTGCCAGCAGTGCAAACAGGAGACCTACCTACGAGCAGTACTTC. Its translation: CASSANRRPTYEQYF.

The chain couples TRBV4-3 to TRBJ1-2, with a weak D call TRBD1 (6 bases). Per germline, CDR1 LGHNA and CDR2 YSLEER. The CDR3 is made up of 15 amino acids. Trimming removed 0 bases at V and 4 bases at J, with 12 bases between. CDR3 sequence reads: CASSQEGGAGYGYTF. In DNA, the CDR3 is TGCGCCAGCAGCCAAGAGGGGGGCGCCGGCTATGGCTACACCTTC.